This is a list of T cell receptor beta chains from one sample in a study of cytomegalovirus exposure and HLA in healthy donors. Measured with immunoSEQ multiplex PCR; TCRdb has only the in-frame clones, and not every one. This table has roughly 92,000 clones, around 8% appearing once. Sequenced input: PBMCs. The receptors shown here come from a middle-aged man in good health and CMV-seronegative. Each CDR3 is given with its conserved first and last residue. D genes are given only for firm matches. Part of the rows lack a size; the others show once, few, many or a class for expanded clones.

V gene: TRBV7-9
clone size: few
J gene: TRBJ2-3
D gene: TRBD1
CDR3 protein: CASSSLTGYGTDTQYF
CDR3 DNA: TGTGCCAGCAGCTCGCTGACAGGGTATGGCACAGATACGCAGTATTTT

V gene: TRBV19
clone size: few
J gene: TRBJ2-1
D gene: -
CDR3 protein: CATERKGYNEQFF
CDR3 DNA: TGTGCGACGGAGCGAAAAGGCTACAATGAGCAGTTCTTC

V gene: TRBV27
clone size: few
J gene: TRBJ2-2
D gene: TRBD2
CDR3 protein: CASSSLAGVFTGELFF
CDR3 DNA: TGTGCCAGCAGTTCCCTTGCGGGAGTATTCACCGGGGAGCTGTTTTTT

V gene: TRBV9
clone size: few
J gene: TRBJ1-2
D gene: -
CDR3 protein: CASSVGEGRSNYGYTF
CDR3 DNA: TGTGCCAGCAGCGTAGGAGAGGGGAGGTCTAACTATGGCTACACCTTC

V gene: TRBV18
clone size: -
J gene: TRBJ2-5
D gene: TRBD1
CDR3 protein: CASSLRDRGQETQYF
CDR3 DNA: TGTGCCAGCTCACTACGTGACAGGGGCCAAGAGACCCAGTACTTC

V gene: TRBV28
clone size: -
J gene: TRBJ1-5
D gene: -
CDR3 protein: CASSRTVEGNQPQHF
CDR3 DNA: TGTGCCAGCAGTCGGACAGTCGAGGGCAATCAGCCCCAGCATTTT

V gene: TRBV6-1
clone size: few
J gene: TRBJ2-3
D gene: TRBD2
CDR3 protein: CASSALAGADTQYF
CDR3 DNA: TGTGCCAGCAGTGCCCTAGCGGGGGCAGATACGCAGTATTTT

V gene: TRBV27
clone size: -
J gene: TRBJ1-6
D gene: -
CDR3 protein: CASSSATGRYNSPLHF
CDR3 DNA: TGTGCCAGCAGTTCGGCAACAGGACGATATAATTCACCCCTCCACTTT

V gene: TRBV6-4
clone size: -
J gene: TRBJ2-2
D gene: TRBD2
CDR3 protein: CASSAQTSVNTGELFF
CDR3 DNA: TGTGCCAGCAGTGCACAGACTAGCGTGAACACCGGGGAGCTGTTTTTT

V gene: TRBV27
clone size: few
J gene: TRBJ1-4
D gene: -
CDR3 protein: CASSFRGTNEKLFF
CDR3 DNA: TGTGCCAGCAGTTTTCGAGGAACTAATGAAAAACTGTTTTTT

V gene: TRBV6-4
clone size: -
J gene: TRBJ2-2
D gene: -
CDR3 protein: CASSVQDTGELFF
CDR3 DNA: TGTGCCAGCAGTGTACAGGACACCGGGGAGCTGTTTTTT

V gene: TRBV5-4
clone size: -
J gene: TRBJ1-3
D gene: TRBD1
CDR3 protein: CASSQAGQGGGNTIYF
CDR3 DNA: TGTGCCAGCAGCCAGGCGGGACAGGGTGGTGGAAACACCATATATTTT

V gene: TRBV9
clone size: -
J gene: TRBJ1-4
D gene: -
CDR3 protein: CASSAGDREKLFF
CDR3 DNA: TGTGCCAGCAGCGCGGGAGACAGAGAAAAACTGTTTTTT

V gene: TRBV18
clone size: -
J gene: TRBJ1-1
D gene: -
CDR3 protein: CASSPLVNTEAFF
CDR3 DNA: TGTGCCAGCTCACCCCTTGTGAACACTGAAGCTTTCTTT

V gene: TRBV29-1
clone size: few
J gene: TRBJ2-7
D gene: TRBD2
CDR3 protein: CSVEPGGGNEQYF
CDR3 DNA: TGCAGCGTTGAACCTGGCGGGGGAAACGAGCAGTACTTC

V gene: TRBV4-3
clone size: -
J gene: TRBJ1-4
D gene: -
CDR3 protein: CASSQDRTGEKLFF
CDR3 DNA: TGCGCCAGCAGCCAAGATCGAACGGGTGAAAAACTGTTTTTT

V gene: TRBV5-3
clone size: -
J gene: TRBJ1-6
D gene: TRBD1
CDR3 protein: CAKGKGTGNSPLHF
CDR3 DNA: TGTGCCAAGGGGAAGGGGACAGGTAATTCACCCCTCCACTTT

V gene: TRBV9
clone size: -
J gene: TRBJ1-1
D gene: TRBD1
CDR3 protein: CASTPTGMNTEAFF
CDR3 DNA: TGTGCCAGCACCCCGACAGGGATGAACACTGAAGCTTTCTTT

V gene: TRBV6-1
clone size: few
J gene: TRBJ1-5
D gene: TRBD1
CDR3 protein: CASGQGTNQPQHF
CDR3 DNA: TGTGCCAGCGGACAGGGGACCAATCAGCCCCAGCATTTT

V gene: TRBV7-6
clone size: -
J gene: TRBJ1-2
D gene: -
CDR3 protein: CASSLGSGYGYTF
CDR3 DNA: TGTGCCAGCAGCTTAGGCAGCGGCTATGGCTACACCTTC

V gene: TRBV19
clone size: few
J gene: TRBJ2-1
D gene: TRBD2
CDR3 protein: CASRQGASGSDEQFF
CDR3 DNA: TGTGCCAGTAGACAAGGGGCTAGCGGGAGCGATGAGCAGTTCTTC

V gene: TRBV10-3
clone size: few
J gene: TRBJ2-3
D gene: TRBD2
CDR3 protein: CAISEAASGRGADTQYF
CDR3 DNA: TGTGCCATCAGTGAGGCTGCTAGCGGGAGGGGGGCAGATACGCAGTATTTT

V gene: TRBV6-6
clone size: -
J gene: TRBJ1-5
D gene: -
CDR3 protein: CASTKGDSNQPQHF
CDR3 DNA: TGTGCCAGCACTAAGGGAGATAGCAATCAGCCCCAGCATTTT

V gene: TRBV5-6
clone size: -
J gene: TRBJ1-1
D gene: -
CDR3 protein: CASSLSFPTEAFF
CDR3 DNA: TGTGCCAGCAGCTTGTCCTTCCCCACTGAAGCTTTCTTT

V gene: TRBV5-1
clone size: few
J gene: TRBJ1-2
D gene: TRBD1
CDR3 protein: CASSLGDSWYGYTF
CDR3 DNA: TGCGCCAGCAGCTTAGGGGACAGTTGGTATGGCTACACCTTC

V gene: TRBV9
clone size: few
J gene: TRBJ2-1
D gene: -
CDR3 protein: CASTRTVGHGEQFF
CDR3 DNA: TGTGCCAGCACCCGAACGGTTGGGCATGGTGAGCAGTTCTTC

V gene: TRBV29-1
clone size: few
J gene: TRBJ1-6
D gene: -
CDR3 protein: CSVGVASGNNSPLHF
CDR3 DNA: TGCAGCGTAGGGGTCGCGAGTGGGAATAATTCACCCCTCCACTTT

V gene: TRBV11-3
clone size: -
J gene: TRBJ2-1
D gene: TRBD1
CDR3 protein: CASSLQSTGAIDNEQFF
CDR3 DNA: TGTGCCAGCAGCCTCCAATCGACAGGGGCAATTGACAATGAGCAGTTCTTC

V gene: TRBV28
clone size: once
J gene: TRBJ2-1
D gene: TRBD1
CDR3 protein: CASSTRDRGAYNEQFF
CDR3 DNA: TGTGCCAGCAGTACCAGGGACAGGGGGGCCTACAATGAGCAGTTCTTC

V gene: TRBV28
clone size: -
J gene: TRBJ1-1
D gene: -
CDR3 protein: CASSGNTEAFF
CDR3 DNA: TGTGCCAGCAGTGGCAACACTGAAGCTTTCTTT

V gene: TRBV7-9
clone size: few
J gene: TRBJ1-3
D gene: -
CDR3 protein: CASSPEGNSGNTIYF
CDR3 DNA: TGTGCCAGCAGCCCCGAGGGCAACTCTGGAAACACCATATATTTT

V gene: TRBV7-2
clone size: -
J gene: TRBJ1-2
D gene: TRBD1
CDR3 protein: CASSSGQGGGYTF
CDR3 DNA: TGTGCCAGCAGCTCGGGACAGGGAGGCGGCTACACCTTC

V gene: TRBV28
clone size: -
J gene: TRBJ2-3
D gene: TRBD1
CDR3 protein: CASSSQGPQRGDTQYF
CDR3 DNA: TGTGCCAGCAGTTCACAGGGGCCGCAACGGGGAGATACGCAGTATTTT

V gene: TRBV6-1
clone size: few
J gene: TRBJ2-7
D gene: -
CDR3 protein: CASREGVGGEQYF
CDR3 DNA: TGTGCCAGCAGAGAGGGAGTGGGGGGCGAGCAGTACTTC

V gene: TRBV7-8
clone size: -
J gene: TRBJ1-4
D gene: TRBD1
CDR3 protein: CASSPDRGRRLFF
CDR3 DNA: TGTGCCAGCAGCCCCGACAGGGGAAGGAGACTGTTTTTT

V gene: TRBV5-1
clone size: few
J gene: TRBJ2-7
D gene: TRBD2
CDR3 protein: CASSPGTSGFGDEQYF
CDR3 DNA: TGCGCCAGCAGCCCCGGGACTAGCGGATTCGGGGACGAGCAGTACTTC

V gene: TRBV29-1
clone size: few
J gene: TRBJ1-2
D gene: -
CDR3 protein: CSVLEDGYTF
CDR3 DNA: TGCAGCGTTTTAGAGGATGGCTACACCTTC

V gene: TRBV9
clone size: few
J gene: TRBJ2-2
D gene: -
CDR3 protein: CASSVVENTGELFF
CDR3 DNA: TGTGCCAGCAGCGTAGTAGAGAACACCGGGGAGCTGTTTTTT

V gene: TRBV28
clone size: few
J gene: TRBJ2-7
D gene: TRBD1
CDR3 protein: CASSLSNRGRNEQYF
CDR3 DNA: TGTGCCAGCAGTTTATCGAACAGGGGTAGGAACGAGCAGTACTTC

V gene: TRBV27
clone size: -
J gene: TRBJ2-5
D gene: -
CDR3 protein: CASKLTVLTETQYF
CDR3 DNA: TGTGCCAGCAAGCTGACAGTCCTCACGGAGACCCAGTACTTC

V gene: TRBV7-2
clone size: -
J gene: TRBJ1-1
D gene: -
CDR3 protein: CASSPTGGIRAFF
CDR3 DNA: TGTGCCAGCAGCCCCACCGGGGGGATAAGAGCTTTCTTT

V gene: TRBV10-3
clone size: few
J gene: TRBJ1-2
D gene: -
CDR3 protein: CAISGQINYGYTF
CDR3 DNA: TGTGCCATCAGTGGACAAATTAACTATGGCTACACCTTC

V gene: TRBV5-4
clone size: -
J gene: TRBJ2-5
D gene: TRBD2
CDR3 protein: CASFEGRGGAETQYF
CDR3 DNA: TGTGCCAGCTTCGAAGGGCGGGGGGGCGCGGAGACCCAGTACTTC

V gene: TRBV5-1
clone size: -
J gene: TRBJ2-3
D gene: -
CDR3 protein: CASSLQGPSGDTQYF
CDR3 DNA: TGCGCCAGCAGCTTGCAGGGGCCATCCGGGGATACGCAGTATTTT

V gene: TRBV5-4
clone size: -
J gene: TRBJ2-5
D gene: TRBD2
CDR3 protein: CASSLDPGTSRETQYF
CDR3 DNA: TGTGCCAGCAGCTTGGACCCCGGGACTAGTCGAGAGACCCAGTACTTC

V gene: TRBV19
clone size: -
J gene: TRBJ1-1
D gene: TRBD1
CDR3 protein: CASSIPSTGLNTEAFF
CDR3 DNA: TGTGCCAGTAGTATCCCATCGACAGGGTTGAACACTGAAGCTTTCTTT

V gene: TRBV4-1
clone size: few
J gene: TRBJ1-1
D gene: -
CDR3 protein: CASSQVPIDLSRTEAFF
CDR3 DNA: TGCGCCAGCAGCCAAGTTCCTATCGACCTTAGCCGTACTGAAGCTTTCTTT

V gene: TRBV10-1
clone size: -
J gene: TRBJ2-5
D gene: -
CDR3 protein: CASTSSGLRLEETQYF
CDR3 DNA: TGCGCCAGCACCAGTAGTGGTCTTAGACTAGAAGAGACCCAGTACTTC

V gene: TRBV6-5
clone size: -
J gene: TRBJ2-3
D gene: TRBD1
CDR3 protein: CASGPGGAYTQYF
CDR3 DNA: TGTGCCAGCGGTCCAGGGGGCGCATATACGCAGTATTTT

V gene: TRBV7-8
clone size: few
J gene: TRBJ1-5
D gene: -
CDR3 protein: CASSSTTTGWGSQPQHF
CDR3 DNA: TGTGCCAGCAGCTCCACCACCACAGGGTGGGGTAGTCAGCCCCAGCATTTT

V gene: TRBV15
clone size: once
J gene: TRBJ2-7
D gene: TRBD2
CDR3 protein: CATSGRTRNWGEQYF
CDR3 DNA: TGTGCCACCAGCGGACGGACTAGAAACTGGGGCGAGCAGTACTTC